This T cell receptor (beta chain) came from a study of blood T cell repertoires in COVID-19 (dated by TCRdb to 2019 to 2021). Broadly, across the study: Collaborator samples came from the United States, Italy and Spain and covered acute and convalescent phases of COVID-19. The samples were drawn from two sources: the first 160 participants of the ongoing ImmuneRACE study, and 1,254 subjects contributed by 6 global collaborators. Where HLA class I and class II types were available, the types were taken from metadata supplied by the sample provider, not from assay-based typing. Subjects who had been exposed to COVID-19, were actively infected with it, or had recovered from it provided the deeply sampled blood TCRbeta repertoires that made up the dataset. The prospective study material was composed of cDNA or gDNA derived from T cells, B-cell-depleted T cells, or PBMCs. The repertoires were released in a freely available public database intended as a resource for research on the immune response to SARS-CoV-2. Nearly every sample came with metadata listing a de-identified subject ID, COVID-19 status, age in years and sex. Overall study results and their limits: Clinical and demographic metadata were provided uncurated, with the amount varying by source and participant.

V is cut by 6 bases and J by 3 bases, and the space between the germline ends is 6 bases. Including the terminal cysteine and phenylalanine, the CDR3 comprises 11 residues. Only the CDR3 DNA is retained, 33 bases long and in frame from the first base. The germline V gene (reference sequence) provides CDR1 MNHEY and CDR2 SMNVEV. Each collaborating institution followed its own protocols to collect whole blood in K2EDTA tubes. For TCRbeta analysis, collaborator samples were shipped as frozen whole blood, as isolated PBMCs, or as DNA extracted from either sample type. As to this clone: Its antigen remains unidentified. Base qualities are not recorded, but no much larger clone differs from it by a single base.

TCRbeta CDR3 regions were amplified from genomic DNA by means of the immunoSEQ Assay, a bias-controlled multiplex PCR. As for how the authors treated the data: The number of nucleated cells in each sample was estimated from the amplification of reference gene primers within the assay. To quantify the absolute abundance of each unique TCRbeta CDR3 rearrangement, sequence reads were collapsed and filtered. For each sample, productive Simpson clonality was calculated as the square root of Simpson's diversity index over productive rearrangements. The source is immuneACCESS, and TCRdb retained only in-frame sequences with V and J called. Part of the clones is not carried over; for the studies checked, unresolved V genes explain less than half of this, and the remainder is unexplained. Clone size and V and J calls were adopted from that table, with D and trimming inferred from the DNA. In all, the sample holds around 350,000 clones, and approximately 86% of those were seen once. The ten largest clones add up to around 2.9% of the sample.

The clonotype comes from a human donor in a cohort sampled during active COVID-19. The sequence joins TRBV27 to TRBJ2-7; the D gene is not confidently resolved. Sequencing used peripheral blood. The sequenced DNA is TGTGCCAGCAGGACTCACTACGAGCAGTACTTC. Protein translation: CASRTHYEQYF.